Listed below are T cell receptor beta chains from one sample, sequenced in a study of identical twins. TCRdb redid the calling of the 5' RACE reads with MiXCR, one entry per CDR3 protein. The sample carries about 470,000 distinct CDR3 sequences, roughly 26% recorded once. In addition, the sample was reused for a study of T cells expressing NK-cell markers.

The sample consisted of CD4+ T cells sorted from blood. Receptors originate from a woman between 18 and 29 years old in good health. Both conserved end residues are part of each CDR3. Fields, in order: V gene, J gene, D gene, clone size, CDR3 protein, CDR3 DNA. D genes are given only for firm matches. For some rows the clone size is stated as once, few or many, or as a class when expanded; others skip it.

V gene: TRBV4-3; J gene: TRBJ2-3; D gene: TRBD2; clone size: few; CDR3 protein: CASSQKTGGVTDTQYF; CDR3 DNA: TGCGCCAGCAGCCAAAAAACGGGAGGAGTTACAGATACGCAGTATTTT
V gene: TRBV12-3/TRBV12-4; J gene: TRBJ1-2; D gene: TRBD1; clone size: .; CDR3 protein: CASTPRTGLGGGYTF; CDR3 DNA: TGTGCCAGCACCCCACGGACAGGGCTGGGGGGTGGCTACACCTTC
V gene: TRBV10-3; J gene: TRBJ2-5; D gene: .; clone size: many; CDR3 protein: CAISESRETQYF; CDR3 DNA: TGTGCCATCAGTGAGTCAAGGGAGACCCAGTACTTC
V gene: TRBV3-1; J gene: TRBJ1-1; D gene: TRBD1; clone size: few; CDR3 protein: CASSPPGTGDSGAFF; CDR3 DNA: TGTGCCAGCAGCCCCCCTGGGACAGGGGATTCTGGAGCTTTCTTT
V gene: TRBV28; J gene: TRBJ1-2; D gene: .; clone size: .; CDR3 protein: CASKLGQNYGYTF; CDR3 DNA: TGTGCCAGCAAGTTAGGGCAGAACTATGGCTACACCTTC
V gene: TRBV29-1; J gene: TRBJ2-1; D gene: TRBD1; clone size: .; CDR3 protein: CSVRRQGGVDEQFF; CDR3 DNA: TGCAGCGTTCGTCGACAGGGGGGTGTAGATGAGCAGTTCTTC
V gene: TRBV30; J gene: TRBJ2-3; D gene: TRBD2; clone size: .; CDR3 protein: CAWTGLASTDTQYF; CDR3 DNA: TGTGCCTGGACGGGACTAGCGAGCACAGATACGCAGTATTTT
V gene: TRBV5-1; J gene: TRBJ1-3; D gene: .; clone size: many; CDR3 protein: CASSSTGYGGNTIYF; CDR3 DNA: TGCGCCAGCAGCTCCACAGGCTACGGTGGAAACACCATATATTTT
V gene: TRBV10-3; J gene: TRBJ2-2; D gene: .; clone size: once; CDR3 protein: CAISESGTGELFF; CDR3 DNA: TGTGCCATCAGTGAGTCAGGGACCGGGGAGCTGTTTTTT
V gene: TRBV18; J gene: TRBJ2-1; D gene: TRBD2; clone size: .; CDR3 protein: CASSLASGRRGDEQFF; CDR3 DNA: TGTGCCAGCTCACTGGCTAGCGGGAGGAGAGGGGATGAGCAGTTCTTC
V gene: TRBV10-3; J gene: TRBJ2-7; D gene: .; clone size: .; CDR3 protein: CAISELKGGSYEQYF; CDR3 DNA: TGTGCCATCAGTGAGTTAAAAGGGGGCTCCTACGAGCAGTACTTC
V gene: TRBV10-3; J gene: TRBJ2-1; D gene: .; clone size: few; CDR3 protein: CAISQQINEQFF; CDR3 DNA: TGTGCCATCAGTCAACAGATTAATGAGCAGTTCTTC
V gene: TRBV7-9; J gene: TRBJ2-1; D gene: .; clone size: .; CDR3 protein: CASSLFDRYNEQFF; CDR3 DNA: TGTGCCAGCAGCTTATTTGACAGGTACAATGAGCAGTTCTTC
V gene: TRBV3-1; J gene: TRBJ2-5; D gene: TRBD1; clone size: .; CDR3 protein: CASSPRWGQGMETQYF; CDR3 DNA: TGTGCCAGCAGCCCCAGGTGGGGACAGGGGATGGAGACCCAGTACTTC
V gene: TRBV12-3/TRBV12-4; J gene: TRBJ1-2; D gene: .; clone size: few; CDR3 protein: CASSLQAGSYTF; CDR3 DNA: TGTGCCAGCAGTTTACAGGCCGGGTCTTACACCTTC
V gene: TRBV7-6; J gene: TRBJ2-5; D gene: .; clone size: .; CDR3 protein: CASSRGPLGETQYF; CDR3 DNA: TGTGCCAGCAGTCGCGGCCCACTAGGGGAGACCCAGTACTTC
V gene: TRBV3-1; J gene: TRBJ2-1; D gene: .; clone size: .; CDR3 protein: CASSQMSTSDEQFF; CDR3 DNA: TGTGCCAGCAGCCAAATGTCCACGTCAGATGAGCAGTTCTTC
V gene: TRBV6-2/TRBV6-3; J gene: TRBJ2-3; D gene: .; clone size: .; CDR3 protein: CASSLTPGTDTQYF; CDR3 DNA: TGTGCCAGCAGTTTGACACCAGGAACAGATACGCAGTATTTT
V gene: TRBV20-1; J gene: TRBJ2-7; D gene: .; clone size: .; CDR3 protein: CSARVPQSYEQYF; CDR3 DNA: TGCAGTGCTAGAGTCCCCCAATCCTACGAGCAGTACTTC
V gene: TRBV7-6; J gene: TRBJ2-5; D gene: .; clone size: .; CDR3 protein: CASSLRGAVETQYF; CDR3 DNA: TGTGCCAGCAGCTTACGGGGGGCCGTGGAGACCCAGTACTTC
V gene: TRBV10-3; J gene: TRBJ1-2; D gene: .; clone size: .; CDR3 protein: CAISDRPGYTF; CDR3 DNA: TGTGCCATCAGCGACAGGCCTGGCTACACCTTC
V gene: TRBV6-2/TRBV6-3; J gene: TRBJ2-5; D gene: .; clone size: .; CDR3 protein: CASAGADQETQYF; CDR3 DNA: TGTGCCAGCGCCGGGGCGGACCAAGAGACCCAGTACTTC
V gene: TRBV9; J gene: TRBJ1-2; D gene: TRBD1; clone size: few; CDR3 protein: CASSFHRGPYGYTF; CDR3 DNA: TGTGCCAGCAGCTTTCACAGGGGGCCCTATGGCTACACCTTC
V gene: TRBV6-1; J gene: TRBJ1-2; D gene: .; clone size: few; CDR3 protein: CASTAPGTSGSYTF; CDR3 DNA: TGTGCCAGCACCGCCCCCGGGACGTCGGGGAGCTACACCTTC
V gene: TRBV2; J gene: TRBJ2-1; D gene: .; clone size: few; CDR3 protein: CASSPEKGGGYEQFF; CDR3 DNA: TGTGCCAGCAGTCCGGAAAAGGGAGGGGGGTATGAGCAGTTCTTC
V gene: TRBV18; J gene: TRBJ2-7; D gene: TRBD1; clone size: .; CDR3 protein: CASSGTGGNEQYF; CDR3 DNA: TGTGCCAGCTCAGGGACAGGGGGCAACGAGCAGTACTTC
V gene: TRBV6-1; J gene: TRBJ2-7; D gene: .; clone size: .; CDR3 protein: CASSAPQGRYEQYF; CDR3 DNA: TGTGCCAGCAGTGCCCCACAAGGGCGCTACGAGCAGTACTTC
V gene: TRBV6-1; J gene: TRBJ2-7; D gene: .; clone size: .; CDR3 protein: CASIPQGCYFYEQYF; CDR3 DNA: TGTGCCAGCATTCCCCAAGGGTGCTATTTCTACGAGCAGTACTTC
V gene: TRBV5-1; J gene: TRBJ1-5; D gene: .; clone size: few; CDR3 protein: CASSFAAAGQPQHF; CDR3 DNA: TGCGCCAGCAGCTTTGCGGCCGCAGGTCAGCCCCAGCATTTT
V gene: TRBV10-2; J gene: TRBJ2-1; D gene: .; clone size: few; CDR3 protein: CASSEGAWEQFF; CDR3 DNA: TGCGCCAGCAGTGAGGGGGCGTGGGAGCAGTTCTTC
V gene: TRBV5-6; J gene: TRBJ2-7; D gene: .; clone size: many; CDR3 protein: CASSERLKYEQYF; CDR3 DNA: TGTGCCAGCAGCGAACGCTTGAAATACGAGCAGTACTTC
V gene: TRBV11-2; J gene: TRBJ2-3; D gene: .; clone size: .; CDR3 protein: CASSLDLLTDTQYF; CDR3 DNA: TGTGCCAGCAGCTTAGATCTCTTGACAGATACGCAGTATTTT
V gene: TRBV12-3/TRBV12-4; J gene: TRBJ1-4; D gene: TRBD1; clone size: few; CDR3 protein: CASSPAGQGANEKLFF; CDR3 DNA: TGTGCCAGCAGTCCGGCTGGACAGGGGGCTAATGAAAAACTGTTTTTT
V gene: TRBV3-1; J gene: TRBJ2-7; D gene: .; clone size: few; CDR3 protein: CASSPDSTTEQYF; CDR3 DNA: TGTGCCAGCAGCCCGGACAGTACCACCGAGCAGTACTTC